A single sample gave rise to the 26 T cell receptor beta chains below, sequenced in a study of blood T cells in healthy people across ages. Combining a sample-barcoded 5' primer with a J-beta primer mix, a second PCR ran for roughly 6 to 12 cycles. Each CDR3 protein is one row after TCRdb ran MiXCR on the 5' RACE reads. The table lists approximately 600,000 distinct CDR3 sequences, 58% of them singletons, with over 35% in the top ten. Sequences were obtained from blood. These TCRs come from a man aged 55 to 69 in good health.

This clonotype turned up a few times. The chain joins TRBV24-1 to TRBJ2-1, with TRBD2 as a possible D gene (5 bases). This CDR3 has 15 residues. Germline V CDR1 and CDR2: KGHDR, SFDVKD. The V and J ends lost 1 base and 3 bases respectively, with 9 bases between them. The CDR3 sequence: CATSDFWTFYNEQFF. The CDR3 DNA is TGTGCCACCAGTGATTTCTGGACTTTCTACAATGAGCAGTTCTTC.

The chain employs TRBV9 and TRBJ2-1; D possibly matches TRBD1 or TRBD2 (5 bases each). Germline V lookup: CDR1 SGDLS, CDR2 YYNGEE. This CDR3 contains 17 residues. The germline V and J ends were trimmed by 0 bases and 0 bases, with 13 bases remaining between them. The CDR3 DNA is TGTGCCAGCAGCGTAGCTAGGGACGGGGTCTCCTACAATGAGCAGTTCTTC. Its protein product is CASSVARDGVSYNEQFF.

This chain connects TRBV10-3 to TRBJ2-1; perhaps TRBD2 as D (6 bases). This CDR3 spans 16 amino acids. Trimming removed 6 bases at V and 6 bases at J, with 21 bases between. CDR1 and CDR2 (germline): ENHRY, SYGVKD. The CDR3 DNA sequence: TGTGCCATCAGAGGTAGTAGCGCGGGGAGCGGCAATGAGCAGTTCTTC. It translates to CAIRGSSAGSGNEQFF.

The chain couples TRBV5-1 to TRBJ1-1; the match to TRBD1 covers 12 bases. CDR1 SGHRS and CDR2 YFSETQ come from the germline V gene. This CDR3 comprises 21 residues. Germline trimming cut 2 bases from V and 0 bases from J; bases unmatched to any gene: 17. In DNA, the CDR3 is TGCGCCAGCAGCTTCACCCCCGGGACAGGGGGCTACACGGGCCTGAACACTGAAGCTTTCTTT. Protein sequence: CASSFTPGTGGYTGLNTEAFF.

This clonotype was seen only a few times. This chain joins TRBV4-2 and TRBJ2-3; 10 nucleotides align to TRBD2. J was trimmed by 1 base and V by 3 bases; bases with no gene match: 16. The germline CDR1 and CDR2 sequences are LGHNA and YNFKEQ. This CDR3 has 20 amino acids. The CDR3: CASSHPLWASGGLRTDTQYF. The CDR3 nucleotides are TGTGCCAGCAGCCATCCCCTATGGGCTAGCGGGGGCCTTCGCACAGATACGCAGTATTTT.

This clonotype showed up just a few times. V and J are TRBV29-1 and TRBJ1-1; no clear D. CDR1 and CDR2 from the germline V gene are SQVTM and ANQGSEA. CDR3 length: 14 amino acids. V was shortened by 3 bases and J by 1 base, with 12 bases between the two germline ends. CDR3 in amino acids: CSVEQDGWNTEAFF. Here the CDR3 DNA reads TGCAGCGTTGAGCAGGACGGGTGGAACACTGAAGCTTTCTTT. The full variable domain, rest sourced from reference TRBV29-1 and TRBJ1-1, is SAVISQKPSRDICQRGTSLTIQCQVDSQVTMMFWYRQQPGQSLTLIATANQGSEATYESGFVIDKFPISRPNLTFSTLTVSNMSPEDSSIYLCSVEQDGWNTEAFFGQGTRLTVV.

This clonotype has only one observation. The chain couples TRBV5-1 to TRBJ1-2, with 9 bases matching TRBD1. Germline V gene sequence: CDR1 SGHRS, CDR2 YFSETQ. J lost 3 bases, V lost 4 bases, and 10 bases had no gene match. The CDR3 is 16 residues long. The CDR3 coding sequence is TGCGCCAGCAGCCCAATCCGACAGGGGGGGGACTATGGCTACACCTTC. Encoded protein: CASSPIRQGGDYGYTF.

In its sample, this clonotype was seen a few times. The rearrangement uses TRBV5-5 and TRBJ2-4; D might be TRBD2 (6 bases). The J call is uncertain, as TRBJ2-7 better fits the DNA end. The CDR3 has 16 amino acids. The germline gives CDR1 SGHKS, CDR2 YYEKEE (reference sequence). CDR3 residues: CASSLRAGRGGYEQYF. CDR3 nucleotide sequence: TGTGCCAGCAGCCTTAGGGCGGGGCGAGGCGGCTACGAGCAGTACTTC.

This chain uses TRBV27 with TRBJ2-5; TRBD2 is a possible D gene (5 bases). The CDR3 is 13 residues long. V was clipped by 5 bases and J by 1 base, with 8 bases between them. CDR1 is MNHEY and CDR2 is SMNVEV in the germline V gene (reference sequence). The CDR3 spells CASSGLGQETQYF. The CDR3 DNA is TGTGCCAGCAGTGGACTGGGCCAAGAGACCCAGTACTTC.

This clonotype was seen only once. The chain recombines TRBV3-1 with TRBJ2-7, with D tentatively TRBD1 (5 bases). Germline CDR1 LGHDT, CDR2 YNNKEL (reference sequence). The CDR3 has 15 residues. Trimming cost V 4 bases and J 5 bases, with 18 bases left between them. In DNA form, the CDR3 reads TGTGCCAGCAGCCCTCACAGGCCCCTAGGGGACGAGCAGTACTTC. Its translation is CASSPHRPLGDEQYF.

The rearrangement joins TRBV12-3 or TRBV12-4 to TRBJ2-6; D is uncertain. V lost 7 bases and J lost 0, with 10 bases in between. The CDR3 extends over 15 amino acids. The CDR3 coding sequence is TGTGCCAGCACCTTGGGCGTCTCTGGGGCCAACGTCCTGACTTTC. As protein: CASTLGVSGANVLTF.

J is TRBJ2-5 and V is TRBV7-2; 14 bases are shared with TRBD2. The CDR3 has 16 amino acids. Germline-derived CDR1 and CDR2 are SGHTA and FQGNSA. With V trimmed by 0 bases and J by 4 bases, 1 base remained unmatched. CDR3 bases: TGTGCCAGCAGCTTAGCGGGACTAGCGGGGGTAGAGACCCAGTACTTC. As protein: CASSLAGLAGVETQYF.

This sequence joins TRBV6-5 and TRBJ1-2; perhaps TRBD1 as D (5 bases). Trimming took off 5 bases at V and 4 bases at J, with 14 bases between the two ends. CDR3 size: 14 residues. Germline values: CDR1 MNHEY, CDR2 SVGAGI. The CDR3 sequence is CASSNPGGAYGYTF. CDR3 sequence (DNA): TGTGCCAGCAGTAACCCGGGAGGGGCCTATGGCTACACCTTC.

The table lists this clonotype with a few counts. V and J are TRBV20-1 and TRBJ2-3; D remains ambiguous. The CDR3 is 14 amino acids. With 6 bases removed from V and 6 bases from J, the gap between germline ends came to 19 bases. Germline assignment: CDR1 DFQATT and CDR2 SNEGSKA (reference sequence). CDR3 in amino acids: CSAIPPWIQDTQYF. Written as DNA, the CDR3 is TGCAGTGCGATCCCCCCCTGGATTCAGGATACGCAGTATTTT.

V is TRBV6-5 and J is TRBJ2-3, with 11 nucleotides matching TRBD2. Germline trimming cut 4 bases from V and 5 bases from J; bases unmatched to any gene: 8. The CDR3 runs to 16 residues. Per the germline V gene, CDR1 is MNHEY and CDR2 is SVGAGI. CDR3 bases: TGTGCCAGCAGTTTCATTCTAGCGGGGGGTGTAGATACGCAGTATTTT. This gives the protein CASSFILAGGVDTQYF.

V usage is TRBV18 and J usage is TRBJ1-2; 10 bases match TRBD1. The V and J ends lost 2 bases and 8 bases, in that order; junction bases with no gene match: 8. CDR1 is KGHSH, CDR2 LQKENI, per germline. This CDR3 is 15 amino acids long. CDR3 in DNA: TGTGCCAGCTCACCAGGTCCCGGGACAGGGGACGGCTACACCTTC. Encoded protein: CASSPGPGTGDGYTF.

The gene calls are TRBV2 and TRBJ2-1; perhaps TRBD2 as D (6 bases). This CDR3 comprises 13 residues. Germline V gene lookup returns CDR1 SNHLY and CDR2 FYNNEI. V was pared by 10 bases and J by 5 bases, with 15 bases between. The CDR3 region is CATIPGLNNEQFF. CDR3 bases: TGTGCCACCATTCCGGGACTTAACAATGAGCAGTTCTTC.

The chain combines TRBV7-6 with TRBJ2-7, with 7 nucleotides matching TRBD2. The J call is doubtful: the DNA matches TRBJ2-5 better. There are 15 residues in the CDR3. Germline CDR1 SGHVS, CDR2 FNYEAQ. CDR3 bases: TGTGCCAGCAGCCCCCGGGGGGTGAAGTGGGAGACCCAGTACTTC. It yields the protein CASSPRGVKWETQYF.

This sequence joins TRBV11-3 and TRBJ2-1; D remains ambiguous. Between the trimmed V and J ends, which lost 5 bases and 4 bases, there was a span of 21 bases. The length of the CDR3 is 17 residues. Germline V CDR1 and CDR2: SGHNT, YENEEA. The DNA for the CDR3 is TGTGCCAGCAGCAAAAGAGACCCCGAAAGGGTTTACAATGAGCAGTTCTTC. This translates into CASSKRDPERVYNEQFF. Together with reference TRBV11-3 and TRBJ2-1, the CDR3 gives the full variable domain: EAGVVQSPRYKIIEKKQPVAFWCNPISGHNTLYWYLQNLGQGPELLIRYENEEAVDDSQLPKDRFSAERLKGVDSTLKIQPAELGDSAVYLCASSKRDPERVYNEQFFGPGTRLTVL.

This clonotype was detected a few times. V is TRBV29-1 and J is TRBJ2-5, with D possibly matching TRBD2 (6 bases). This CDR3 comprises 11 residues. Germline V gives CDR1 SQVTM, CDR2 ANQGSEA. The ends were cut back, 7 bases at V and 8 bases at J, with 14 bases in the middle. CDR3 sequence: CSGLWGETQYF. The CDR3, as DNA: TGCAGCGGTCTCTGGGGGGAAACCCAGTACTTC.

This clonotype has just one count. The V call is TRBV5-1, the J call TRBJ2-7, with a possible D match to TRBD1 (5 bases). This CDR3 has 12 amino acids. Trimming took off 3 bases at V and 5 bases at J, with 9 bases between the two ends. Germline V gene lookup returns CDR1 SGHRS and CDR2 YFSETQ. Written as DNA, the CDR3 is TGCGCCAGCAGCTCTCAGGGCCACGAGCAGTACTTC. This gives the protein CASSSQGHEQYF. Using reference TRBV5-1 and TRBJ2-7 for the parts outside the CDR3, the full variable domain is KAGVTQTPRYLIKTRGQQVTLSCSPISGHRSVSWYQQTPGQGLQFLFEYFSETQRNKGNFPGRFSGRQFSNSRSEMNVSTLELGDSALYLCASSSQGHEQYFGPGTRLTVT.

This clonotype turned up a few times. The chain is built from TRBV7-2 and TRBJ2-3; 9 bases line up with TRBD2. There are 16 residues in the CDR3. CDR1 is SGHTA, CDR2 FQGNSA, per germline. J gave up 1 base and V 4 bases, and 6 bases lay outside the gene matches. CDR3: CASSSLGGGGTDTQYF. In DNA, the CDR3 is TGTGCCAGCAGCTCGCTGGGCGGGGGGGGCACAGATACGCAGTATTTT.

This clonotype was counted between two and nine times. V gene TRBV15 combines with J gene TRBJ2-5; TRBD2 aligns across 8 bases. CDR1 and CDR2 (germline): LNHNV, YYDKDF (reference sequence). CDR3 size: 15 residues. V lost 8 bases, J lost 2 bases, and 10 bases stayed unmatched. This CDR3 is CATADGAGAQETQYF. As DNA, the CDR3 is TGTGCCACCGCGGATGGAGCGGGGGCTCAAGAGACCCAGTACTTC.

The rearrangement uses TRBV12-3 or TRBV12-4 and TRBJ2-1, with TRBD2 matching 9 bases. This CDR3 region has 15 residues. The J segment lost 7 bases and the V segment lost 5 bases, leaving 9 bases of the junction unmatched. The chain's CDR3 is CASSPTAGGANEQFF. In DNA, the CDR3 is TGTGCCAGCAGTCCAACAGCGGGAGGAGCTAATGAGCAGTTCTTC.

This sequence joins TRBV4-1 and TRBJ1-5; the D is unclear. V gave up 2 bases and J gave up 4 bases, with 9 bases separating them. Germline CDR1 reads MGHRA; CDR2 reads YSYEKL. CDR3 size: 14 residues. The CDR3 coding sequence is TGCGCCAGCAGCCAACAGCTTATGAATCAGCCCCAGCATTTT. Its protein product is CASSQQLMNQPQHF.

The gene calls are TRBV3-1 and TRBJ2-5; TRBD2 agrees at 10 bases. The CDR3 sequence is 15 residues long. Germline CDR1 reads LGHDT; CDR2 reads YNNKEL (reference sequence). V lost 4 bases to trimming and J lost 11 bases; unmatched junction nucleotides: 13. This chain's CDR3 is CASSPTSGADNEQYF. The CDR3, as DNA: TGTGCCAGCAGCCCTACTAGCGGGGCAGACAATGAGCAGTACTTC.